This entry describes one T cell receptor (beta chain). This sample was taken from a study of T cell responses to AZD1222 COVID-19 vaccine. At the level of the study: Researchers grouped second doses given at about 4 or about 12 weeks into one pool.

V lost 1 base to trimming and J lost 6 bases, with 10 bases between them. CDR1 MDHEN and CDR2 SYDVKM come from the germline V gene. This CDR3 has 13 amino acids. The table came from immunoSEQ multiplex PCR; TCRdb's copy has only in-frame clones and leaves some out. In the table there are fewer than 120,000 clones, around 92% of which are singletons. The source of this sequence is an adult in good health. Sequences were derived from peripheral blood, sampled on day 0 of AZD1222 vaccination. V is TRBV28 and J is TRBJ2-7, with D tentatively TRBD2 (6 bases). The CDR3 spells CASSLSWGGEQYF. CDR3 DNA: TGTGCCAGCAGTTTATCGTGGGGAGGCGAGCAGTACTTC. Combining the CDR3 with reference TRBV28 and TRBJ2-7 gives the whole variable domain DVKVTQSSRYLVKRTGEKVFLECVQDMDHENMFWYRQDPGLGLRLIYFSYDVKMKEKGDIPEGYSVSREKKERFSLILESASTNQTSMYLCASSLSWGGEQYFGPGTRLTVT.